This T cell receptor (beta chain) was documented in a study of sequential checkpoint blockade in melanoma (dated by TCRdb to 2018 to 2020). Notes on the research overall: Patients were randomized 1:1 to first-line nivolumab followed by ipilimumab (arm A) or ipilimumab followed by nivolumab (arm B). Maintenance nivolumab came after each of the two trial sequences. DNA from about 100 melanoma tumor samples collected before treatment underwent TCRbeta immunosequencing. Around 20 patients had matched tumor biopsies taken before treatment and at week 13, after single-agent nivolumab (arm A) or ipilimumab (arm B). The same lesion was the source of roughly four fifths of the matched pre- and post-treatment tumor biopsy pairs. Broad study findings and their caveats: Tumor T-cell fraction and clonality correlated with PD-L1 staining and CD8+ T-cell counts but not with mutational load. The response-prediction model combining TCR metrics and mutation burden needs validation in larger, independent patient cohorts. Within-arm analyses of tumor T-cell fraction were limited by small sample sizes and reduced statistical power. In the nivolumab-first arm (arm A), pretreatment tumor TIL clonality was associated with response (P = .04). Clinical benefit was about 30 times more likely to be achieved by patients whose tumor T-cell fraction and clonality increased by week 13.

TCRbeta CDR3 regions were immunosequenced from genomic DNA with the immunoSEQ Assay. Prior to high-throughput sequencing, genomic DNA was amplified by bias-controlled multiplex PCR. The study's own analysis went as follows. To quantify the absolute abundance of each unique TCRbeta CDR3 region, the sequences were collapsed and filtered. Clonality was defined as 1 minus Pielou's evenness and was calculated using productive rearrangements only. Tumor T-cell fraction was computed by normalizing TCRbeta template counts to usable DNA, estimated from several housekeeping genes. A previously published method was used to identify clones with significantly greater frequencies in on-treatment samples than in baseline samples. Not all clones reach the TCRdb copy of this immuneACCESS table, which keeps in-frame sequences only. Checked studies attribute under half of the gap to unresolved V genes and leave the rest unexplained. Clone size and V and J calls were adopted from that table, with D and trimming inferred from the DNA. In all, the sample holds approximately 1,200 clones, and roughly a fifth of those were seen once. Approximately 15% of the sample lies in the top ten.

Explained via the paper, the treatment or condition label denotes: randomized to nivolumab then ipilimumab (arm A) or the reverse (arm B). None of the patients in the trial had previously been given DNA-damaging chemotherapy. Samples came from patients with melanoma in CheckMate 064, a randomized, open-label phase II trial of sequential checkpoint blockade. Tumor TCR sequencing used genomic DNA from formalin-fixed paraffin-embedded (FFPE) tissue samples. A remark on this clone: Its binding antigen is unknown. Base qualities are missing; no much larger clone stands one base away.

Material: tumor tissue (inferred from file names), obtained from a patient given nivolumab and ipilimumab in sequence. This TCR was recovered from a human donor with melanoma.

The CDR3: CASKMQGEVDTQYF. The DNA is TGTGCCAGCAAGATGCAGGGGGAAGTGGATACGCAGTATTTT. The rearranged segments are TRBV6-8 and TRBJ2-3; 7 central bases correspond to TRBD1. The germline V gene gives CDR1 as MNHGY and CDR2 as SAAAGT. Trimming leaves V shorter by 7 bases and J shorter by 6 bases, with the junction holding 10 bases beyond the gene matches. Measured from the cysteine to the phenylalanine, the CDR3 is 14 residues long. Kept here is only the CDR3 DNA, which spans 42 bases and is read in frame from base 1.